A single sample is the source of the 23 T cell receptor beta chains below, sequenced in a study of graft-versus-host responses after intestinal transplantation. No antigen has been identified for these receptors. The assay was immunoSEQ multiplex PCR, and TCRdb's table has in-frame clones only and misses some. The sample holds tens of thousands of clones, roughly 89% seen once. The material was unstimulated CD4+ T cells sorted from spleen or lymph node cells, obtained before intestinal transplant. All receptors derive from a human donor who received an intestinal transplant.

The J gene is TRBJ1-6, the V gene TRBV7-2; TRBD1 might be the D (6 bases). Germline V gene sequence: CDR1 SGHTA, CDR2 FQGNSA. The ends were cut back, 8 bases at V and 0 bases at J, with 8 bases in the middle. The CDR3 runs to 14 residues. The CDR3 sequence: CASQDSSYNSPLHF. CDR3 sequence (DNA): TGTGCCAGCCAGGACAGCTCCTATAATTCACCCCTCCACTTT.

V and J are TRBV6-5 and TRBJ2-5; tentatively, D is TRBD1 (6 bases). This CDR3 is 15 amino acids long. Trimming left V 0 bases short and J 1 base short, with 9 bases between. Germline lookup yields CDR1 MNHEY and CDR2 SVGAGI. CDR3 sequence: CASSYSTGPQETQYF. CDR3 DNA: TGTGCCAGCAGTTACTCTACAGGGCCCCAAGAGACCCAGTACTTC.

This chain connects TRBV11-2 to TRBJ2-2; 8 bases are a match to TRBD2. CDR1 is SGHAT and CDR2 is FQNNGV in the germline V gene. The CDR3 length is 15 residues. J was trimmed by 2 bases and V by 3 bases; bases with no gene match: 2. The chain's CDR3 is CASSFTSGNTGELFF. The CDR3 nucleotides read TGTGCCAGCAGCTTCACTAGCGGCAACACCGGGGAGCTGTTTTTT.

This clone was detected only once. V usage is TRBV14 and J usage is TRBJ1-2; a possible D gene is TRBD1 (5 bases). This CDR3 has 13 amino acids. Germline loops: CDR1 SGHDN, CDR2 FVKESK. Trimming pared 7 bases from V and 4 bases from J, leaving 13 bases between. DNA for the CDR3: TGTGCCAGCACCAAGACAGCCTTCTATGGCTACACCTTC. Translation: CASTKTAFYGYTF.

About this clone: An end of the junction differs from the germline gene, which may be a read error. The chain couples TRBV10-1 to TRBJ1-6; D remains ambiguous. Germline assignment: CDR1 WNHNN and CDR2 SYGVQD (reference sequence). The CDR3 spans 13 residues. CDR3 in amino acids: CASTAARDSPPHF. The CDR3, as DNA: TGCGCCAGCACGGCAGCGAGGGATTCACCCCCCCACTTT.

The CDR3 nucleotides read TGTGCCTGGAGTGTACTTCAGGGATGGGTCCTCATGAACACTGAAGCTTTCTTT. It encodes CAWSVLQGWVLMNTEAFF. The chain joins TRBV30 to TRBJ1-1, with a possible D match to TRBD1 (5 bases). Germline V gene data show CDR1 as GTSNPN and CDR2 as SVGIG (reference sequence). The CDR3 is made up of 18 amino acids. With 0 bases removed from V and 0 bases from J, the gap between germline ends came to 20 bases. Drawing the rest from reference TRBV30 and TRBJ1-1, the complete variable domain is SQTIHQWPATLVQPVGSPLSLECTVEGTSNPNLYWYRQAAGRGLQLLFYSVGIGQISSEVPQNLSASRPQDRQFILSSKKLLLSDSGFYLCAWSVLQGWVLMNTEAFFGQGTRLTVV.

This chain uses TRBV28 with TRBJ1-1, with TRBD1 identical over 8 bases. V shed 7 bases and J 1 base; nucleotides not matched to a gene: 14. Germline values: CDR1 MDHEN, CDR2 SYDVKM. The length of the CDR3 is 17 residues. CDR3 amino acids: CASNLSPTGTGNTEAFF. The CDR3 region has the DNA TGTGCCAGCAATTTGAGCCCGACCGGGACAGGGAACACTGAAGCTTTCTTT.

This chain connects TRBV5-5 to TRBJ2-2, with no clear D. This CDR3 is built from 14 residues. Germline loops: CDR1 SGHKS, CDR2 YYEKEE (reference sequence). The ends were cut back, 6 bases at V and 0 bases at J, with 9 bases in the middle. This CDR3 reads CASTWTPNTGELFF. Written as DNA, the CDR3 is TGTGCCAGCACCTGGACCCCGAACACCGGGGAGCTGTTTTTT.

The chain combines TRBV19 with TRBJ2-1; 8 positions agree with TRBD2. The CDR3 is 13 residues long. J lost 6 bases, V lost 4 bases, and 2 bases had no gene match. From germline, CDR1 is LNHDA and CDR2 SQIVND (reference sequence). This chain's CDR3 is CASSNGRGNEQFF. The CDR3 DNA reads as TGTGCCAGTAGTAACGGGAGGGGCAATGAGCAGTTCTTC.

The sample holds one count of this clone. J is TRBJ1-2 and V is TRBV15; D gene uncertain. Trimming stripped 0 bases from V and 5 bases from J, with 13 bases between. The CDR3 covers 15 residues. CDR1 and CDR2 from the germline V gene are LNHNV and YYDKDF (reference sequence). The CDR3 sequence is CATSRDLDNGYGYTF. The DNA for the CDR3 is TGTGCCACCAGCAGAGATCTTGATAACGGGTATGGCTACACCTTC.

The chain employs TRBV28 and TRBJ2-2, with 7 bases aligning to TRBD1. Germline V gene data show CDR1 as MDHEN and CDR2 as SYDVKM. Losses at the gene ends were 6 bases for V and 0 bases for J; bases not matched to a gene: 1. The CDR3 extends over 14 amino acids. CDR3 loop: CASSQGANTGELFF. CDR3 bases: TGTGCCAGCAGCCAGGGGGCGAACACCGGGGAGCTGTTTTTT.

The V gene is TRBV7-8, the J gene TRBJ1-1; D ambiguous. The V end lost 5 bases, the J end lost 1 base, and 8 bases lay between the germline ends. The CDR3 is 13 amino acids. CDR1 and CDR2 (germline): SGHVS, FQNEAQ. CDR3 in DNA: TGTGCCAGCAGCCCCAAGACGAACACTGAAGCTTTCTTT. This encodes CASSPKTNTEAFF.

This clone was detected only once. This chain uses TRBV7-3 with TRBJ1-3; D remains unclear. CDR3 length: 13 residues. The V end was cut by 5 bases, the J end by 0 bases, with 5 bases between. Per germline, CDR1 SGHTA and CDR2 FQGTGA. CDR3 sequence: CASSPVSGNTIYF. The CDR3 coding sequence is TGTGCCAGCAGCCCTGTCTCTGGAAACACCATATATTTT.

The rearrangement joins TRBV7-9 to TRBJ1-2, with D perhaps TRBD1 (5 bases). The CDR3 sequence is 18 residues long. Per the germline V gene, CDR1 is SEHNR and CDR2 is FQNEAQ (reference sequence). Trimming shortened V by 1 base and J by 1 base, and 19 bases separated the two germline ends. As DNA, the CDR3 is TGTGCCAGCAGCTTAGACGGACTCGGGGCACCTAATAACTATGGCTACACCTTC. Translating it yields CASSLDGLGAPNNYGYTF.

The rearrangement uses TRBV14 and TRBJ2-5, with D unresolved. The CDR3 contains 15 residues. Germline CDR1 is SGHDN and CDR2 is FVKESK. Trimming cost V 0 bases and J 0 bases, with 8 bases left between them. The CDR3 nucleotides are TGTGCCAGCAGCCAAGAACTAAGAAACCAAGAGACCCAGTACTTC. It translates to CASSQELRNQETQYF.

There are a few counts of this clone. The CDR3 DNA follows: TGTGCCAGCAGCCTCCGGACAGGGGGCGGAAACACCATATATTTT. Its protein is CASSLRTGGGNTIYF. This chain joins TRBV14 and TRBJ1-3; 11 positions agree with TRBD1. The CDR3 runs to 15 residues. The germline V gene has CDR1 SGHDN and CDR2 FVKESK. J lost 4 bases, V lost 4 bases, and 3 bases had no gene match.

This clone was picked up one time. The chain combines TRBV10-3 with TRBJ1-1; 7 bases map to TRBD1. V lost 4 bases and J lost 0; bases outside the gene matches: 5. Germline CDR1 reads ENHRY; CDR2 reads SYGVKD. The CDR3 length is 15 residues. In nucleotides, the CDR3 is TGTGCCATCAGTGGAAGACAGGGTTTGAACACTGAAGCTTTCTTT. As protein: CAISGRQGLNTEAFF.

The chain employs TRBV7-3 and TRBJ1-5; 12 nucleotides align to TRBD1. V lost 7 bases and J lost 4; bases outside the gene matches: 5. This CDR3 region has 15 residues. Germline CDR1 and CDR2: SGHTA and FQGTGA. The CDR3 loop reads CASIPGQGANQPQHF. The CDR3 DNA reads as TGTGCCAGCATTCCGGGACAGGGGGCTAATCAGCCCCAGCATTTT.

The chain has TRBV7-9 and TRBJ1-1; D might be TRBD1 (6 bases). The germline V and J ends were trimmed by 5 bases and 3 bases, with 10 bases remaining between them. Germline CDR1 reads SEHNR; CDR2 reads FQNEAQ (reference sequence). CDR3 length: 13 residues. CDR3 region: CASSTRQDTEAFF. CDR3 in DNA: TGTGCCAGCAGCACCCGACAGGACACTGAAGCTTTCTTT.

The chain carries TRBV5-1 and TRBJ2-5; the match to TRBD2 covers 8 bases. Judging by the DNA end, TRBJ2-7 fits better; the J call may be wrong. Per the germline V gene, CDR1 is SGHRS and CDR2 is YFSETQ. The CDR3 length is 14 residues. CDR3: CASSLSSGKYEQYF. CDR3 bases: TGCGCCAGCAGCTTGAGTAGCGGGAAATACGAGCAGTACTTC.

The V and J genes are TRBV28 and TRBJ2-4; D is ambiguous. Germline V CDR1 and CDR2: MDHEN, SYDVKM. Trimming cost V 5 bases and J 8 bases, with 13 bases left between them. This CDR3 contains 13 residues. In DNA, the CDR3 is TGTGCCAGCAGTCTACACATGGTAGACATTCAGTACTTC. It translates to CASSLHMVDIQYF.

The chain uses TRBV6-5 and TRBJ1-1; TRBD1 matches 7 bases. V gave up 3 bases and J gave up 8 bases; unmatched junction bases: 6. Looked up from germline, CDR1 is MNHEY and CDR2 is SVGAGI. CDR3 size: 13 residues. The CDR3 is CASSYEWDREAFF. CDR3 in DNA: TGTGCCAGCAGTTATGAATGGGACAGAGAAGCTTTCTTT.

CDR3 protein: CASTDGLATLSSYEQYF. As DNA, the CDR3 is TGTGCCAGCACTGATGGTCTAGCTACTTTAAGCTCCTACGAGCAGTACTTC. The chain employs TRBV2 and TRBJ2-7; tentatively, D is TRBD2 (5 bases). CDR3 length equals 17 residues. The V gene's germline CDR1 is SNHLY and CDR2 FYNNEI. The V gene lost 7 bases and the J gene lost 0 bases, with 22 bases spanning the gap.